This T cell receptor beta chain was captured in a study of blood T cells in healthy people across ages. Study observations and caveats: Roughly linear declines in TCR beta diversity per million T cells occurred with age. It was found that TCR beta diversity correlated strongly with the percentage of naive T cells. CMV infection status of these donors was not known. More naive CD4+ cells and higher diversity marked long-lived donors relative to aged donors.

Alongside a J-beta primer mix, a sample-barcoded 5' primer served in a second PCR lasting roughly 7 to 11 cycles. Each CDR3 protein gets one entry after TCRdb re-called the 5' RACE reads with MiXCR. The sample carries roughly 1,800,000 distinct CDR3 sequences, roughly 50% recorded once. In the case of this clonotype: Its specificity is unknown.

From germline, CDR1 is KGHSH and CDR2 LQKENI. The V end was cut by 3 bases, the J end by 0 bases, with 24 bases between. CDR3 length: 21 residues. The chain has TRBV18 and TRBJ2-6; D could derive from TRBD1 or TRBD2 (5 bases each). The receptor was derived from a woman in her forties in good health. Material for sequencing was blood. CDR3 nucleotide sequence: TGTGCCAGCTCACCCCTGGTCTTTACCGGGACCCCTAGCTCTGGGGCCAACGTCCTGACTTTC. It translates to CASSPLVFTGTPSSGANVLTF.